This T cell receptor beta chain stems from a study of shared clonotypes between healthy human individuals. The germline V gene encodes CDR1 MRHNA and CDR2 SNTAGT. This CDR3 contains 14 residues. V gave up 2 bases and J gave up 10 bases; unmatched junction bases: 4. This clone was observed once. Sequencing used immunoSEQ multiplex PCR; TCRdb keeps in-frame clones, though not all of them. The repertoire has roughly 2 million clones, roughly 94% of them found once; the top ten carry around 0.13%. This clonotype was obtained from a man aged 18 to 30 in good health. The genes are TRBV6-4 and TRBJ2-1; 11 bases are shared with TRBD2. Sequencing was performed on naive CD4+ T cells sorted from blood. The subset here: CD45RA+ positively selected. CDR3 amino acids: CASSDPPSGGEQFF. The CDR3 nucleotides read TGTGCCAGCAGTGACCCGCCTAGCGGGGGGGAGCAGTTCTTC.